The next 29 T cell receptor beta chains were all read from a single sample in a study of quantifying T cell responses using KT2 cells. In the study overall: Reverse transcription used primers in the TCR alpha and beta constant regions.

The cDNA 3' end received a ligated oligonucleotide with a UMI. An equimolar mix of RC1.1 and RC1.2 primed the beta chain across TRBC1 and TRBC2. In TCRdb, the UMI-ligation and nested PCR reads were re-called with MiXCR into one record per CDR3 protein. The data contain just under 50,000 distinct CDR3 sequences, 9.5% to 13% of them singletons. Sequencing was carried out using PBMCs spiked with cells of the T cell clone KT2. These receptors were obtained from a human donor.

This chain connects TRBV12-3 or TRBV12-4 to TRBJ1-4, with 12 nucleotides matching TRBD1. This CDR3 comprises 19 residues. Unmatched junction bases numbered 8, after V lost 3 bases and J lost 0 bases. The CDR3 region is CASSFGTGGGGATNEKLFF. The CDR3 region has the DNA TGTGCCAGCAGTTTCGGGACAGGGGGCGGGGGAGCAACTAATGAAAAACTGTTTTTT.

This rearrangement joins TRBV6-5 to TRBJ1-6; no clear D gene. Germline V CDR1 and CDR2: MNHEY, SVGAGI. This CDR3 has 14 residues. V was shortened by 6 bases and J by 5 bases, with 11 bases between the two germline ends. The DNA for the CDR3 is TGTGCCAGCAGGCAAACGCTAGATAATTCACCCCTCCACTTT. Amino acids: CASRQTLDNSPLHF.

This clonotype was counted between two and nine times. This chain joins TRBV6-5 and TRBJ2-5, with D possibly matching TRBD1 (5 bases). The CDR3 is 13 residues long. The V end was cut by 0 bases, the J end by 4 bases, with 6 bases between. Germline values: CDR1 MNHEY, CDR2 SVGAGI. CDR3 DNA: TGTGCCAGCAGTTACTCAAGGGGAGAGACCCAGTACTTC. Protein: CASSYSRGETQYF.

CDR3 DNA sequence: TGCAGCGTTGAAGATCACGACGGGACTGGGGCCAACGTCCTGACTTTC. It encodes CSVEDHDGTGANVLTF. The J gene is TRBJ2-6, the V gene TRBV29-1, with D possibly matching TRBD2 (5 bases). The CDR3 runs to 16 residues. Trimming took 0 bases from V and 2 from J, leaving 11 bases between them. Germline V lookup: CDR1 SQVTM, CDR2 ANQGSEA.

This clonotype was seen a handful of times. This chain uses TRBV11-2 with TRBJ2-3, with 9 bases aligning to TRBD2. Per germline, CDR1 SGHAT and CDR2 FQNNGV. The CDR3 consists of 14 residues. V lost 2 bases to trimming and J lost 4 bases; unmatched junction nucleotides: 1. The CDR3 protein is CASSLRGGADTQYF. DNA of the CDR3: TGTGCCAGCAGCTTACGCGGGGGGGCAGATACGCAGTATTTT.

The genes are TRBV12-5 and TRBJ2-1, with 7 bases matching TRBD2. Looked up from germline, CDR1 is LGHNT and CDR2 is FRNRAP. Germline trimming cut 1 base from V and 8 bases from J; bases unmatched to any gene: 14. This CDR3 contains 17 residues. The CDR3 region is CASGLENDLWTSYEQFF. The CDR3 nucleotides are TGTGCTAGTGGTTTGGAAAACGACCTCTGGACTAGTTATGAGCAGTTCTTC.

This sequence joins TRBV28 and TRBJ1-3, with D perhaps TRBD1 (5 bases). Germline V gene lookup returns CDR1 MDHEN and CDR2 SYDVKM. Trimming removed 3 bases at V and 0 bases at J, with 9 bases between. The CDR3 spans 15 residues. CDR3 bases: TGTGCCAGCAGTTTGGGACCTTACTCTGGAAACACCATATATTTT. Translating it yields CASSLGPYSGNTIYF.

This clonotype was seen a few times. This sequence joins TRBV10-3 and TRBJ2-7; perhaps TRBD2 as D (5 bases). The CDR3 length is 13 residues. Germline CDR1 is ENHRY and CDR2 is SYGVKD. Deletions cut 8 bases from V and 2 bases from J, with 13 bases between. CDR3 sequence (DNA): TGTGCCATCCGAAAGACTACACCCTACGAGCAGTACTTC. It translates to CAIRKTTPYEQYF.

By share, this clonotype counts as medium-sized. The V call is TRBV6-1, the J call TRBJ2-7; TRBD2 agrees at 7 bases. The CDR3 totals 16 residues. V shed 1 base, J shed 1 base, and the junction held 7 bases outside the gene matches. Germline assignment: CDR1 MNHNS and CDR2 SASEGT. The CDR3, as DNA: TGTGCCAGCAGTGAAGGGGTACTAGCGCAATCCTACGAGCAGTACTTC. Translating gives CASSEGVLAQSYEQYF.

In this sample, this clonotype turned up a few times. The chain combines TRBV7-9 with TRBJ2-7; D may correspond to TRBD1 or TRBD2 (6 bases each). From germline, CDR1 is SEHNR and CDR2 FQNEAQ (reference sequence). The CDR3 spans 16 residues. The V gene lost 1 base and the J gene lost 0 bases, with 13 bases spanning the gap. The CDR3, as DNA: TGTGCCAGCAGCTTAGTTGGGGGGCCCCTCTCCTACGAGCAGTACTTC. It yields the protein CASSLVGGPLSYEQYF.

The chain is built from TRBV2 and TRBJ1-3; tentative D call: TRBD1 (5 bases). Deletions cut 6 bases from V and 0 bases from J, with 15 bases between. This CDR3 is built from 16 residues. The germline CDR1 and CDR2 sequences are SNHLY and FYNNEI. CDR3 coding DNA: TGTGCCAGCAGGGACAAACTTCCCGTCTCTGGAAACACCATATATTTT. Translated, it gives CASRDKLPVSGNTIYF.

The chain couples TRBV7-2 to TRBJ1-5; TRBD1 agrees at 7 bases. Unmatched junction bases numbered 7, after V lost 0 bases and J lost 8 bases. Germline V gene sequence: CDR1 SGHTA, CDR2 FQGNSA. The CDR3 has 15 residues. The CDR3: CASSLAGTALEPQHF. CDR3 in DNA: TGTGCCAGCAGCTTAGCCGGGACAGCCTTAGAGCCCCAGCATTTT.

This clonotype was picked up many times. The rearrangement links TRBV11-2 to TRBJ2-1, with 12 bases aligning to TRBD2. In germline, CDR1 is SGHAT, CDR2 FQNNGV. CDR3 size: 15 residues. After removal of 5 bases from V and 6 bases from J, the junction contained 5 bases not matched to a gene. The CDR3 DNA follows: TGTGCCAGCAGCCCGACTAGCGGGAGCCCCAATGAGCAGTTCTTC. Amino acid sequence: CASSPTSGSPNEQFF.

The chain joins TRBV20-1 to TRBJ1-4; maybe TRBD1 (6 bases). Trimming left V 2 bases short and J 8 bases short, with 12 bases between. The CDR3 extends over 13 amino acids. Germline CDR1 and CDR2: DFQATT and SNEGSKA (reference sequence). CDR3 in DNA: TGCAGTGCTAGAAGGGGGGATCGGGAAAAACTGTTTTTT. This encodes CSARRGDREKLFF.

This clonotype was counted only a few times. The chain is built from TRBV5-1 and TRBJ1-3; D remains ambiguous. The germline gives CDR1 SGHRS, CDR2 YFSETQ. The CDR3 has 12 amino acids. The V gene lost 5 bases and the J gene lost 4 bases, with 7 bases spanning the gap. The CDR3 DNA is TGCGCCAGCAGGGATTCAGGAAACACCATATATTTT. This sequence encodes CASRDSGNTIYF.

By sample fraction, this clonotype is medium-sized. The rearrangement uses TRBV30 and TRBJ2-7; no clear D gene. Germline-derived CDR1 and CDR2 are GTSNPN and SVGIG (reference sequence). Trimming cost V 3 bases and J 5 bases, with 14 bases left between them. The CDR3 has 13 amino acids. The CDR3 is CAWSRPPSHEQYF. The CDR3 nucleotides are TGTGCCTGGAGCCGTCCTCCCTCGCACGAGCAGTACTTC.

This clonotype was seen only a few times. The rearrangement joins TRBV5-3 to TRBJ2-3, with 8 bases that match TRBD2. TRBV5-3 has ORF status, its function being uncertain. V lost 4 bases, J lost 0 bases, and 10 bases stayed unmatched. The CDR3 loop spans 17 amino acids. CDR3 in amino acids: CARSPRAPSGSTDTQYF. The CDR3 DNA sequence: TGTGCCAGAAGCCCCAGAGCCCCTAGCGGGAGCACAGATACGCAGTATTTT.

This clonotype was seen only a few times. This chain links TRBV5-5 with TRBJ1-1; 7 nucleotides agree with TRBD1. J lost 6 bases, V lost 4 bases, and 15 bases had no gene match. The CDR3 has 16 residues. CDR1 SGHKS and CDR2 YYEKEE come from the germline V gene (reference sequence). Here the CDR3 DNA reads TGTGCCAGCAGCCCATACAGGGGTATCGCAGAGGCTGAAGCTTTCTTT. Its translation is CASSPYRGIAEAEAFF.

Ten or more counts support this clonotype. V and J are TRBV6-1 and TRBJ1-5; TRBD1 might be the D (6 bases). Germline lookup yields CDR1 MNHNS and CDR2 SASEGT. The length of the CDR3 is 14 residues. CDR3 nucleotide sequence: TGTGCAAGTCGTACTCGGGGGCACAATCAGCCCCAGCATTTT. As protein: CASRTRGHNQPQHF.

This clonotype was recorded at least ten times. J is TRBJ1-1 and V is TRBV11-2, with TRBD1 matching over 8 bases. The CDR3 has 15 amino acids. With V trimmed by 4 bases and J by 6 bases, 10 bases remained unmatched. Looked up from germline, CDR1 is SGHAT and CDR2 is FQNNGV. CDR3 sequence: CASSSAGQGRPEAFF. As DNA, the CDR3 is TGTGCCAGCAGCTCCGCCGGACAGGGACGCCCTGAAGCTTTCTTT.

The gene calls are TRBV6-5 and TRBJ1-2, with 7 bases matching TRBD1. With V trimmed by 6 bases and J by 3 bases, 4 bases remained unmatched. The CDR3 runs 13 residues. Per germline, CDR1 MNHEY and CDR2 SVGAGI. The CDR3 nucleotides are TGTGCCAGCAGCCCACAGGGGCACTATGGCTACACCTTC. Protein sequence: CASSPQGHYGYTF.

The rearrangement links TRBV20-1 to TRBJ1-5; TRBD1 aligns across 8 bases. The CDR3 runs 13 residues. The V segment lost 3 bases and the J segment 8 bases; nucleotides outside the gene matches: 6. Germline assignment: CDR1 DFQATT and CDR2 SNEGSKA (reference sequence). Here the CDR3 reads CSASPQGDKPQHF. The CDR3 nucleotides read TGCAGTGCTAGTCCACAGGGGGATAAGCCCCAGCATTTT.

This clonotype turned up a few times. The rearrangement joins TRBV19 to TRBJ2-7, with D tentatively TRBD1 or TRBD2 (5 bases each). CDR3 length: 14 amino acids. Trimming stripped 4 bases from V and 2 bases from J, with 12 bases between. The V gene's germline CDR1 is LNHDA and CDR2 SQIVND (reference sequence). Here the CDR3 DNA reads TGTGCCAGTAGTAGCCAGGGAGCGGCCTACGAGCAGTACTTC. Translation: CASSSQGAAYEQYF.

This clonotype was picked up a small number of times. An end of the junction differs from the germline gene, which may be a read error. The rearrangement joins TRBV2 to TRBJ2-1; D perhaps matches TRBD1 (6 bases). The length of the CDR3 is 10 residues. The germline V gene has CDR1 SNHLY and CDR2 FYNNEI. The CDR3 spells CASSGGQTHF. The CDR3 DNA sequence: TGTGCCAGCAGTGGAGGACAGACCCACTTC.

The chain links TRBV2 to TRBJ2-7; 8 bases line up with TRBD2. J was trimmed by 2 bases and V by 7 bases; bases with no gene match: 4. This CDR3 has 13 residues. Germline lookup yields CDR1 SNHLY and CDR2 FYNNEI. CDR3 DNA: TGTGCCAGCAATCTAGCGGGCCCCTACGAGCAGTACTTC. As protein: CASNLAGPYEQYF.

This clonotype was picked up a small number of times. The chain carries TRBV20-1 and TRBJ1-4; D not resolved. Deletions cut 1 base from V and 4 bases from J, with 7 bases between. The CDR3 runs to 13 residues. Germline V CDR1 and CDR2: DFQATT, SNEGSKA (reference sequence). The CDR3 spells CSARGLLNEKLFF. CDR3 DNA sequence: TGCAGTGCTAGAGGACTCCTTAATGAAAAACTGTTTTTT.

This clonotype was counted at least ten times. The rearrangement joins TRBV11-2 to TRBJ2-1; 8 nucleotides agree with TRBD2. V trimming: 1 base; J trimming: 9 bases; junction bases outside the gene matches: 8. From germline, CDR1 is SGHAT and CDR2 FQNNGV. This CDR3 contains 15 residues. The CDR3 sequence: CASSLAVERGGEQFF. CDR3 DNA: TGTGCCAGCAGCTTAGCGGTCGAACGGGGGGGTGAGCAGTTCTTC.

The chain links TRBV7-9 to TRBJ1-3; D remains unclear. With 0 bases removed from V and 4 bases from J, the gap between germline ends came to 4 bases. The length of the CDR3 is 13 residues. CDR1 is SEHNR and CDR2 is FQNEAQ in the germline V gene (reference sequence). The CDR3 nucleotides are TGTGCCAGCAGCTTAGCGGCGGGAAACACCATATATTTT. It specifies CASSLAAGNTIYF. Supplemented by reference TRBV7-9 and TRBJ1-3, the full variable domain reads DTGVSQNPRHKITKRGQNVTFRCDPISEHNRLYWYRQTLGQGPEFLTYFQNEAQLEKSRLLSDRFSAERPKGSFSTLEIQRTEQGDSAMYLCASSLAAGNTIYFGEGSWLTVV.

This clonotype was seen a handful of times. This chain connects TRBV5-3 to TRBJ2-3; D is undetermined. TRBV5-3 belongs to the ORF category, with a function that is uncertain. The length of the CDR3 is 15 residues. Trimming removed 2 bases from V and 2 bases from J, with 12 bases in between. The CDR3 nucleotides are TGTGCCAGAAGCTTTCGCGGCGCCCCCACAGATACGCAGTATTTT. The encoded protein is CARSFRGAPTDTQYF.